This T cell receptor beta chain was found in a study of blood T cell repertoires in COVID-19. Study overall: Samples taken during acute and convalescent COVID-19 were collected in the United States, Italy and Spain. Nucleic acid was either cDNA or gDNA, and it came from T cells, B-cell-depleted T cells, or PBMCs.

The age range of participants was about 18 to 89 years, with residence in about two dozen US areas. In the study's own analysis: Reference gene primer amplification in the assay estimated nucleated cell counts. TCRdb's table, derived via immunoSEQ multiplex PCR, lists solely in-frame clones and lacks some. V and J calls and clone size are copied from that table; D and trimming were computed from the DNA. The table lists hundreds of thousands of clones, 85% to 90% of them singletons. V lost 3 bases to trimming and J lost 4 bases, with 17 bases between them. Germline CDR1 SGHDT, CDR2 YYEEEE. This CDR3 contains 15 residues.

Sequencing was performed on PBMCs or T cells enriched from blood (not recorded which). The sequence came from a man aged 40-49 years who had recovered from COVID-19. The rearrangement joins TRBV5-6 to TRBJ2-7; a weak D match, TRBD1 (6 bases). As DNA, the CDR3 is TGTGCCAGCAGCTCCCCCCCCAGGGGAATTTACGAGCAGTACTTC. It yields the protein CASSSPPRGIYEQYF.